This TCR beta chain came from a study of blood T cells in healthy people across ages. A second PCR, run for about 6 to 11 cycles, used a sample-barcoded 5' primer plus a J-beta primer mix. MiXCR, run by TCRdb on the 5' RACE reads, gives a single entry per CDR3 protein. Here the sample spans 1.5 million to 2 million distinct CDR3 sequences, 49% being singletons. Trimming at V came to 5 bases and at J to 0 bases, leaving 10 bases not matched to a gene. The CDR3 has 18 residues. The V gene's germline CDR1 is SGHVS and CDR2 FQNEAQ. This TCR was sampled from a woman aged 40 to 50 in good health. J is TRBJ2-7 and V is TRBV7-8, with TRBD2 matching 13 bases. The sample was blood. The CDR3 loop is CASSPRTSGGRISYEQYF. The CDR3 nucleotides read TGTGCCAGCAGCCCGAGGACTAGCGGGGGCCGTATCTCCTACGAGCAGTACTTC.